These 22 T cell receptor beta chains were all obtained from the same sample, sequenced in a study of shared clonotypes between healthy human individuals. TCRdb's table, derived via immunoSEQ multiplex PCR, lists solely in-frame clones and lacks some. The profile shows 2 million or so clones, 90% to 95% of them singletons. Source material: naive CD4+ T cells sorted from blood. As to subset: CD45RA+ positively selected. The receptors here all came from a young man in good health.

This sequence joins TRBV11-2 and TRBJ2-3; no clear D gene. The CDR3 contains 13 residues. In germline, CDR1 is SGHAT, CDR2 FQNNGV. The V end was cut by 6 bases, the J end by 4 bases, with 11 bases between. CDR3 bases: TGTGCCAGCAGTAACGGACGGGCAGATACGCAGTATTTT. This encodes CASSNGRADTQYF.

J is TRBJ2-7 and V is TRBV10-3; 11 positions agree with TRBD1. With V trimmed by 0 bases and J by 5 bases, 9 bases remained unmatched. CDR3 length: 17 amino acids. Germline CDR1 and CDR2: ENHRY and SYGVKD. The CDR3 DNA is TGTGCCATCAGTGAGTCTGGGGCAGGACAGGGGGCCCACGAGCAGTACTTC. As protein: CAISESGAGQGAHEQYF.

The V call is TRBV18, the J call TRBJ1-1; perhaps TRBD1 as D (6 bases). The CDR3 contains 13 residues. Germline loops: CDR1 KGHSH, CDR2 LQKENI. With 1 base removed from V and 7 bases from J, the gap between germline ends came to 10 bases. The CDR3 coding sequence is TGTGCCAGCTCACCACGACAGGATGGTGAAGCTTTCTTT. Amino acid sequence: CASSPRQDGEAFF.

This chain uses TRBV6-4 with TRBJ1-2; D may be TRBD1 (6 bases). The length of the CDR3 is 15 residues. Germline loops: CDR1 MRHNA, CDR2 SNTAGT. V lost 6 bases to trimming and J lost 0 bases, with 14 bases between them. In DNA form, the CDR3 reads TGTGCCAGCAGCCCAGACAGGAGTTCTAACTATGGCTACACCTTC. This encodes CASSPDRSSNYGYTF.

The chain uses TRBV4-2 and TRBJ1-1; unclear D gene. V was cut by 0 bases and J by 4 bases, with 15 bases left in between. The CDR3 totals 16 residues. Germline CDR1 LGHNA, CDR2 YNFKEQ. Here the CDR3 DNA reads TGTGCCAGCAGCCAAGATTTTGGCACACCGGGCACTGAAGCTTTCTTT. Amino acid sequence: CASSQDFGTPGTEAFF.

A single count supports this clone. This chain links TRBV7-6 with TRBJ2-3; no firm D call. CDR3 length: 15 residues. Trimming removed 2 bases at V and 1 base at J, with 10 bases between. CDR1 is SGHVS, CDR2 FNYEAQ, per germline. Here the CDR3 reads CASSLTQAGTDTQYF. The CDR3 nucleotides read TGTGCCAGCAGCTTAACCCAGGCAGGCACAGATACGCAGTATTTT.

In its sample, this clone was seen once. This chain links TRBV27 with TRBJ1-1; TRBD1 agrees at 10 bases. The CDR3 runs 16 residues. Germline V gene sequence: CDR1 MNHEY, CDR2 SMNVEV (reference sequence). V was clipped by 6 bases and J by 1 base; unmatched bases: 8. The CDR3 is CASSSRQGARNTEAFF. CDR3 nucleotide sequence: TGTGCCAGCAGCTCCCGACAGGGGGCGCGGAACACTGAAGCTTTCTTT.

V usage is TRBV4-1 and J usage is TRBJ2-7, with a tentative D call TRBD2 (5 bases). With 0 bases removed from V and 3 bases from J, the gap between germline ends came to 12 bases. The CDR3 covers 15 residues. The V gene's germline CDR1 is MGHRA and CDR2 YSYEKL. This CDR3 is CASSQDLVLGYEQYF. For the CDR3, the DNA is TGCGCCAGCAGCCAAGATCTTGTACTAGGCTACGAGCAGTACTTC.

The V and J genes are TRBV11-3 and TRBJ2-7; TRBD1 matches at 9 bases. V lost 1 base to trimming and J lost 5 bases; unmatched junction nucleotides: 9. CDR1 and CDR2 (germline): SGHNT, YENEEA. This CDR3 is built from 16 residues. CDR3 protein: CASSLGGGTGFDEQYF. CDR3 sequence (DNA): TGTGCCAGCAGCTTAGGGGGAGGGACAGGGTTCGACGAGCAGTACTTC.

The J gene is TRBJ2-2, the V gene TRBV30; D is unresolved. The V end was cut by 0 bases, the J end by 7 bases, with 9 bases between. Per germline, CDR1 GTSNPN and CDR2 SVGIG (reference sequence). The length of the CDR3 is 13 residues. CDR3 region: CAWSVQQFGELFF. The CDR3 DNA is TGTGCCTGGAGTGTACAACAGTTCGGGGAGCTGTTTTTT. The variable domain in full, with the rest retrieved from reference TRBV30 and TRBJ2-2, is SQTIHQWPATLVQPVGSPLSLECTVEGTSNPNLYWYRQAAGRGLQLLFYSVGIGQISSEVPQNLSASRPQDRQFILSSKKLLLSDSGFYLCAWSVQQFGELFFGEGSRLTVL.

Comment on this clone: Other DNA sequences of this sample code for an identical CDR3. The chain carries TRBV2 and TRBJ1-1; D may be TRBD1 (5 bases). The CDR3 is 14 residues long. Trimming took off 2 bases at V and 2 bases at J, with 9 bases between the two ends. Germline loops: CDR1 SNHLY, CDR2 FYNNEI. Here the CDR3 DNA reads TGTGCCAGCAGTGAATCGGGGCTTAACACTGAAGCTTTCTTT. Translated: CASSESGLNTEAFF. The entire variable domain, with the rest obtained from reference TRBV2 and TRBJ1-1, is as follows: EPEVTQTPSHQVTQMGQEVILRCVPISNHLYFYWYRQILGQKVEFLVSFYNNEISEKSEIFDDQFSVERPDGSNFTLKIRSTKLEDSAMYFCASSESGLNTEAFFGQGTRLTVV.

J is TRBJ2-1 and V is TRBV7-9; 7 nucleotides line up with TRBD2. Unmatched junction bases numbered 6, after V lost 8 bases and J lost 8 bases. The CDR3 extends over 12 amino acids. Germline V gene sequence: CDR1 SEHNR, CDR2 FQNEAQ (reference sequence). CDR3 sequence: CASSGREYEQFF. The CDR3, as DNA: TGTGCCAGCTCGGGGCGGGAGTATGAGCAGTTCTTC.

The rearrangement links TRBV10-2 to TRBJ1-1; TRBD1 agrees at 8 bases. V was pared by 8 bases and J by 4 bases, with 15 bases of the junction left unmatched. The germline V gene encodes CDR1 WSHSY and CDR2 SAAADI. This CDR3 spans 16 amino acids. This CDR3 reads CASGGSTGVEATEAFF. For the CDR3, the DNA is TGCGCCAGCGGAGGATCGACAGGGGTGGAGGCCACTGAAGCTTTCTTT.

The rearrangement uses TRBV21-1 and TRBJ2-3; the DNA was not compared with TRBD2, the D call given in the table. TRBV21-1 is tagged as a pseudogene. There are 15 residues in the CDR3. CDR3 sequence reads: CASSKGPGGTDTQYF. The CDR3 nucleotides are TGTGCCAGCAGCAAAGGGCCCGGGGGCACAGATACGCAGTATTTT.

CDR3 coding DNA: TGTGCCACCCCACTAGCCAGCACAGATACGCAGTATTTT. Amino acids: CATPLASTDTQYF. The chain couples TRBV7-2 to TRBJ2-3, with a possible D match to TRBD2 (6 bases). CDR1 is SGHTA and CDR2 is FQGNSA in the germline V gene. V lost 10 bases to trimming and J lost 0 bases, with 11 bases between them. This CDR3 is built from 13 residues.

Concerning this clone: Other DNA sequences within the sample encode an identical CDR3. This sequence joins TRBV5-1 and TRBJ2-7, with a tentative D call TRBD1 (5 bases). The CDR3 consists of 13 residues. The germline gives CDR1 SGHRS, CDR2 YFSETQ. The ends were cut back, 3 bases at V and 3 bases at J, with 10 bases in the middle. The CDR3, as DNA: TGCGCCAGCAGCTCTACAGGTGACTACGAGCAGTACTTC. Protein product: CASSSTGDYEQYF. The full variable domain, completed using reference TRBV5-1 and TRBJ2-7, is KAGVTQTPRYLIKTRGQQVTLSCSPISGHRSVSWYQQTPGQGLQFLFEYFSETQRNKGNFPGRFSGRQFSNSRSEMNVSTLELGDSALYLCASSSTGDYEQYFGPGTRLTVT.

V is TRBV7-9 and J is TRBJ2-3, with 9 bases matching TRBD2. The V gene end was trimmed by 4 bases and the J gene end by 7 bases; junction bases not matched to a gene: 15. The germline CDR1 and CDR2 sequences are SEHNR and FQNEAQ (reference sequence). This CDR3 region has 17 residues. DNA for the CDR3: TGTGCCAGCAGCTCAATCTACTCCAGCGGGGGGAGGCATACGCAGTATTTT. Translated: CASSSIYSSGGRHTQYF.

The chain joins TRBV18 to TRBJ1-3, with D possibly TRBD1 on 5 matching bases. The V end was cut by 2 bases, the J end by 4 bases, with 12 bases between. CDR3 size: 15 residues. Germline V gene lookup returns CDR1 KGHSH and CDR2 LQKENI. DNA of the CDR3: TGTGCCAGCTCACCAAATCAGGGTCCGGGAAACACCATATATTTT. This encodes CASSPNQGPGNTIYF.

The genes are TRBV7-9 and TRBJ1-5; 9 bases are a match to TRBD1. Per the germline V gene, CDR1 is SEHNR and CDR2 is FQNEAQ (reference sequence). The CDR3 sequence is 15 residues long. V lost 5 bases to trimming and J lost 3 bases; unmatched junction nucleotides: 5. CDR3 nucleotides: TGTGCCAGCAGCCCGGACAGGGGTGTCAATCAGCCCCAGCATTTT. Translating it yields CASSPDRGVNQPQHF. Variable domain in full (rest from reference TRBV7-9 and TRBJ1-5): DTGVSQNPRHKITKRGQNVTFRCDPISEHNRLYWYRQTLGQGPEFLTYFQNEAQLEKSRLLSDRFSAERPKGSFSTLEIQRTEQGDSAMYLCASSPDRGVNQPQHFGDGTRLSIL.

This clone was found once. This sequence joins TRBV2 and TRBJ2-3, with 9 nucleotides matching TRBD2. The CDR3 loop spans 15 amino acids. The junction had 7 bases not matched to a gene; V was cut back by 6 bases and J by 3 bases. CDR1 SNHLY and CDR2 FYNNEI come from the germline V gene. The CDR3 is CASRSAGGPTDTQYF. The CDR3 DNA follows: TGTGCCAGCAGGTCGGCGGGGGGGCCTACAGATACGCAGTATTTT.

J is TRBJ2-7 and V is TRBV7-8; no clear D gene. V lost 5 bases, J lost 0 bases, and 14 bases lay in between. This CDR3 spans 15 amino acids. Germline V gene data show CDR1 as SGHVS and CDR2 as FQNEAQ. CDR3 sequence (DNA): TGTGCCAGCAGCACCATCCCTGAGAGCTCCTACGAGCAGTACTTC. The encoded protein is CASSTIPESSYEQYF.

The rearrangement links TRBV7-2 to TRBJ2-2, with 8 positions matching TRBD1. The CDR3 is 15 residues long. The germline V gene has CDR1 SGHTA and CDR2 FQGNSA. Trimming cost V 5 bases and J 4 bases; bases outside gene matches: 6. CDR3 sequence reads: CASSTPGGPTGELFF. The CDR3 coding sequence is TGTGCCAGCAGCACCCCAGGGGGCCCCACCGGGGAGCTGTTTTTT.